Below are 22 T cell receptor beta chains sequenced from a single sample in a study of tumor and adjacent non-tumor tissue in lung cancer. A modified ARM-PCR protocol with three rounds of nested PCR amplified TCRbeta. TCRdb re-called the multiplex PCR reads through MiXCR, storing one row per CDR3 protein. The table includes 50,000 to 60,000 distinct CDR3 sequences, around three quarters detected once. This sample's RNA came from whole unsorted tissue. The normal lung tissue was taken more than 3 cm from the tumor edge. Source material: distant non-tumor lung tissue. The receptor source for this set is an older woman with non-small cell lung cancer.

V usage is TRBV14 and J usage is TRBJ2-7; no clear D. V was clipped by 6 bases and J by 13 bases, with 19 bases between them. The CDR3 extends over 12 amino acids. The germline CDR1 and CDR2 sequences are SGHDN and FVKESK. CDR3 coding DNA: TGTGCCAGCAGTCCAGACCGCCGCGAGCTTTACTTC. This translates into CASSPDRRELYF.

Notes on this clonotype: An end of the junction does not agree with germline; a read error may underlie this. The genes are TRBV6-6 and TRBJ1-5; no firm D call. CDR1 is MNHNY, CDR2 SVGAGI, per germline (reference sequence). The CDR3 totals 15 residues. For the CDR3, the DNA is TGTGCCAATAGCTTTGTTGGGCGGCGCAATCAGCCCCGGCATTTT. It codes for CANSFVGRRNQPRHF.

Concerning this clonotype itself: A much larger clone differs by one base, so this may be a read error. This CDR3 reads CASKIDSDHEQYF. The CDR3 DNA follows: TGTGCCAGCAAGATCGACAGTGACCACGAGCAGTACTTC. The genes are TRBV28 and TRBJ2-7, with a possible D match to TRBD1 (5 bases). The V and J ends lost 7 bases and 5 bases respectively, with 15 bases between them. This CDR3 is built from 13 residues. Germline V CDR1 and CDR2: MDHEN, SYDVKM. The full variable domain, its missing parts supplied by reference TRBV28 and TRBJ2-7, is DVKVTQSSRYLVKRTGEKVFLECVQDMDHENMFWYRQDPGLGLRLIYFSYDVKMKEKGDIPEGYSVSREKKERFSLILESASTNQTSMYLCASKIDSDHEQYFGPGTRLTVT.

The chain uses TRBV11-2 and TRBJ1-3; 8 nucleotides match TRBD1. This CDR3 comprises 15 residues. Germline-derived CDR1 and CDR2 are SGHAT and FQNNGV. The V and J ends lost 5 bases and 4 bases, in that order; junction bases with no gene match: 7. CDR3 nucleotide sequence: TGTGCCAGCAGCGGACAGGGTACATCCGGAAACACCATATATTTT. Its protein product is CASSGQGTSGNTIYF.

As concerns this clonotype: At one end the junction does not follow the germline gene, possibly because of a read error. The chain uses TRBV5-4 and TRBJ2-2, with TRBD2 as a possible D gene (5 bases). CDR3 length: 14 amino acids. In germline, CDR1 is SGHNT, CDR2 YYREEE (reference sequence). CDR3 loop: CASSFASDTGELFF. Written as DNA, the CDR3 is TGTGCCAGCAGCTTTGCTAGTGACACCGGGGAACTGTTTTTT.

Points on this clonotype: Since no conserved phenylalanine or tryptophan closes the CDR3, a read error is the likely cause. The chain recombines TRBV6-2 or TRBV6-3 with TRBJ1-5; D unclear. Trimming left V 6 bases short and J 7 bases short, with 16 bases between. CDR1 is MNHEY and CDR2 is SVGEGT in the germline V gene. The CDR3 extends over 14 amino acids. CDR3 region: CASSPSSSSQPQHI. Written as DNA, the CDR3 is TGTGCCAGCAGCCCCAGTTCTAGCAGCCAGCCCCAGCATATT.

In regard to this clonotype: The junction departs from germline at one end; a sequencing error may be responsible. The rearrangement uses TRBV6-5 and TRBJ1-1, with 9 positions matching TRBD1. Germline loops: CDR1 MNHEY, CDR2 SVGAGI. This CDR3 has 15 amino acids. CDR3 sequence: CASSYSRQGGIEALF. The CDR3 DNA follows: TGTGCCAGCAGTTACTCCCGACAGGGGGGCATTGAAGCTTTATTT.

As concerns this clonotype: An end of the junction does not agree with germline; a read error may underlie this. The chain is built from TRBV11-3 and TRBJ2-7, with D perhaps matching TRBD2 (5 bases). The CDR3 has 14 amino acids. Per the germline V gene, CDR1 is SGHNT and CDR2 is YENEEA. The CDR3: CASSLDSGTYEQYF. The DNA of the CDR3 is TGTGCCAGCAGCTTAGATTCGGGAACTTACGAGCAGTACTTT.

In regard to this clonotype: The junction differs from germline at one of its ends, possibly a read error. The J gene is TRBJ2-1, the V gene TRBV28; D possibly corresponds to TRBD1 (6 bases). Germline V CDR1 and CDR2: MDHEN, SYDVKM. This CDR3 has 14 amino acids. This CDR3 is CASSRKGGYNGQFF. CDR3 nucleotides: TGTGCCAGCAGCCGGAAAGGGGGATACAATGGGCAGTTCTTC.

Points on this clonotype: Mismatch with germline at one junction end may stem from a read error. The gene calls are TRBV11-2 and TRBJ1-1; no firm D call. The V gene's germline CDR1 is SGHAT and CDR2 FQNNGV. The CDR3 runs 15 residues. Here the CDR3 reads CASILVRPANNEAFF. For the CDR3, the DNA is TGTGCCAGCATCTTAGTCCGGCCGGCGAACAATGAAGCTTTCTTT. The variable domain in full, with the rest retrieved from reference TRBV11-2 and TRBJ1-1, is EAGVAQSPRYKIIEKRQSVAFWCNPISGHATLYWYQQILGQGPKLLIQFQNNGVVDDSQLPKDRFSAERLKGVDSTLKIQPAKLEDSAVYLCASILVRPANNEAFFGQGTRLTVV.

The CDR3 DNA is TGTGCCTGGGCATCTCTAGCGGGAGGATGTGGGCAGTTCTTC. This sequence encodes CAWASLAGGCGQFF. The V gene is TRBV30, the J gene TRBJ2-1; 11 positions match TRBD2. Germline values: CDR1 GTSNPN, CDR2 SVGIG (reference sequence). V lost 5 bases and J lost 12; bases outside the gene matches: 12. The CDR3 covers 14 residues. The whole variable domain, remainder taken from reference TRBV30 and TRBJ2-1, is SQTIHQWPATLVQPVGSPLSLECTVEGTSNPNLYWYRQAAGRGLQLLFYSVGIGQISSEVPQNLSASRPQDRQFILSSKKLLLSDSGFYLCAWASLAGGCGQFFGPGTRLTVL.

A word on this clonotype: Compared with germline, one end of the junction differs, possibly owing to a read error. J is TRBJ2-1 and V is TRBV28, with D hard to call. This CDR3 is 15 amino acids long. Germline-derived CDR1 and CDR2 are MDHEN and SYDVKM. CDR3 bases: TGTGCCGGCAGTCTCCCCAGGAGCTCCTACATTGAGCAGTTCTTC. Amino acid sequence: CAGSLPRSSYIEQFF.

CDR3 nucleotides: TGTGCCAGCAGCGCCACCGGGACGGTCACATGTACGCAGTATTTT. Translating it yields CASSATGTVTCTQYF. The rearrangement uses TRBV11-2 and TRBJ2-3, with D tentatively TRBD1 or TRBD2 (5 bases each). The germline V and J ends were trimmed by 5 bases and 8 bases, with 20 bases remaining between them. CDR3 length: 15 amino acids. Germline CDR1 and CDR2: SGHAT and FQNNGV. The full variable domain, its missing parts supplied by reference TRBV11-2 and TRBJ2-3, is EAGVAQSPRYKIIEKRQSVAFWCNPISGHATLYWYQQILGQGPKLLIQFQNNGVVDDSQLPKDRFSAERLKGVDSTLKIQPAKLEDSAVYLCASSATGTVTCTQYFGPGTRLTVL.

On this clonotype itself: No conserved phenylalanine or tryptophan is present at the end of the CDR3, so a read error is the likely explanation. The chain recombines TRBV6-2 or TRBV6-3 with TRBJ1-1; D uncertain. The V gene lost 7 bases and the J gene lost 6 bases, with 15 bases spanning the gap. This CDR3 comprises 13 residues. Germline V gene sequence: CDR1 MNHEY, CDR2 SVGEGT. The CDR3 DNA sequence: TGTGCCAGCACACCTCGGCGGGCCTCTGAAGCTTTCGTT. It codes for CASTPRRASEAFV.

This clonotype was observed a few times. V is TRBV19 and J is TRBJ1-4; 10 positions agree with TRBD1. V was clipped by 6 bases and J by 6 bases; unmatched bases: 4. The V gene's germline CDR1 is LNHDA and CDR2 SQIVND (reference sequence). The CDR3 extends over 14 amino acids. The CDR3 loop is CASRSGTGDEKLFF. For the CDR3, the DNA is TGTGCCAGTAGATCCGGGACAGGGGATGAAAAACTGTTTTTT.

As for this clonotype: A much larger clone sits a single nucleotide away, making a read error possible. The chain carries TRBV20-1 and TRBJ2-2; possibly TRBD1 or TRBD2 for D (5 bases each). Germline CDR1 is DFQATT and CDR2 is SNEGSKA (reference sequence). This CDR3 has 15 amino acids. CDR3 DNA sequence: TGCAGTGCCAGAGGGGCAGATACGAACACCGGGGAGCAGTTTTTT. Residues: CSARGADTNTGEQFF.

In regard to this clonotype: Since no conserved phenylalanine or tryptophan closes the CDR3, a read error is the likely cause. V is TRBV6-6 and J is TRBJ2-6; D ambiguous. Germline CDR1 is MNHNY and CDR2 is SVGAGI (reference sequence). The CDR3 loop spans 14 amino acids. As DNA, the CDR3 is TGTGCCAGCAGTTATGGTTCTGGGTCCAACGTCCTGACTTCC. Encoded protein: CASSYGSGSNVLTS.

The V gene is TRBV4-1, the J gene TRBJ2-3; D not resolved. The CDR3 has 14 residues. From germline, CDR1 is MGHRA and CDR2 YSYEKL. V lost 0 bases to trimming and J lost 11 bases, with 15 bases between them. The DNA of the CDR3 is TGCGCCAGCAGCCAAGATCATAGCACAGATGGGCAGTATTTT. It codes for CASSQDHSTDGQYF.

A note on this clonotype: One end of the junction varies from germline; a read error may be responsible. This sequence joins TRBV11-3 and TRBJ2-7, with a possible D match to TRBD2 (5 bases). The germline V gene has CDR1 SGHNT and CDR2 YENEEA. This CDR3 has 14 residues. The CDR3 region is CASSSDTGTYEQYF. CDR3 DNA sequence: TGTGCTAGCAGCTCAGATACGGGAACCTACGAACAGTACTTC.

The chain uses TRBV4-1 and TRBJ2-7; 11 nucleotides agree with TRBD2. V was clipped by 5 bases and J by 4 bases; unmatched bases: 7. This CDR3 has 15 amino acids. Germline V lookup: CDR1 MGHRA, CDR2 YSYEKL. CDR3 DNA: TGCGCCAGCAGCATTACTAGCGGGAGACAATACGAGCAGTACTTC. Protein: CASSITSGRQYEQYF.

Remarks on this clonotype: The junction departs from germline at one end; a sequencing error may be responsible. The chain combines TRBV4-3 with TRBJ1-1; D not resolved. CDR1 LGHNA and CDR2 YSLEER come from the germline V gene. The CDR3 is 14 amino acids. The CDR3 DNA sequence: TGCGCCAGCAGCCAAAGTGGAAGGAACACCGAAGGTTTCTTT. It specifies CASSQSGRNTEGFF.

As to this clonotype: Germline is not matched at one junction end, which may reflect a read error. This sequence joins TRBV6-2 or TRBV6-3 and TRBJ2-2, with 7 bases identical to TRBD1. Germline V gene sequence: CDR1 MNHEY, CDR2 SVGEGT. The CDR3 covers 15 residues. CDR3 protein: CASSERGRSIGKLFF. The CDR3 DNA sequence: TGTGCCAGCAGTGAAAGGGGGCGCAGCATCGGGAAGCTGTTTTTT.